Each of the 4 T cell receptor beta chains below was sequenced from the same sample in a study of T cell changes during pregnancy in multiple sclerosis. The assay was immunoSEQ multiplex PCR, and TCRdb's table has in-frame clones only and misses some. The sample includes 25,000 to 35,000 clones, roughly 90% of them seen just once. The sequencing used CD4+ T cells from peripheral blood mononuclear cells, collected in the second trimester of pregnancy. The receptors come from a female donor in good health, enrolled as a control in a pregnancy study.

The chain joins TRBV29-1 to TRBJ1-1, with D possibly matching TRBD1 (6 bases). This CDR3 comprises 12 residues. V was pared by 5 bases and J by 3 bases, with 10 bases between. The germline V gene encodes CDR1 SQVTM and CDR2 ANQGSEA. The chain's CDR3 is CSVYRDHTEAFF. CDR3 sequence (DNA): TGCAGCGTTTACAGGGATCACACTGAAGCTTTCTTT.

The genes are TRBV6-1 and TRBJ1-1; the D gene is possibly TRBD1 (5 bases). V gave up 3 bases and J gave up 4 bases, with 15 bases separating them. In germline, CDR1 is MNHNS, CDR2 SASEGT. This CDR3 is built from 15 residues. CDR3 residues: CASSDAGRSGTEAFF. The CDR3 DNA sequence: TGTGCCAGCAGTGATGCGGGACGGTCGGGCACTGAAGCTTTCTTT.

The chain recombines TRBV7-8 with TRBJ1-2; 7 nucleotides align to TRBD1. This CDR3 is built from 12 residues. The V and J ends lost 2 bases and 8 bases, in that order; junction bases with no gene match: 2. In germline, CDR1 is SGHVS, CDR2 FQNEAQ. The CDR3 loop reads CASSLRGGGYTF. The DNA of the CDR3 is TGTGCCAGCAGCTTAAGAGGGGGCGGCTACACCTTC.

The chain recombines TRBV6-5 with TRBJ1-2; D might be TRBD1 (5 bases). V lost 2 bases to trimming and J lost 2 bases, with 12 bases between them. CDR3 length: 15 residues. CDR1 is MNHEY and CDR2 is SVGAGI in the germline V gene. CDR3 region: CASSYGGGNNYGYTF. The CDR3, as DNA: TGTGCCAGCAGTTACGGGGGAGGAAACAACTATGGCTACACCTTC.